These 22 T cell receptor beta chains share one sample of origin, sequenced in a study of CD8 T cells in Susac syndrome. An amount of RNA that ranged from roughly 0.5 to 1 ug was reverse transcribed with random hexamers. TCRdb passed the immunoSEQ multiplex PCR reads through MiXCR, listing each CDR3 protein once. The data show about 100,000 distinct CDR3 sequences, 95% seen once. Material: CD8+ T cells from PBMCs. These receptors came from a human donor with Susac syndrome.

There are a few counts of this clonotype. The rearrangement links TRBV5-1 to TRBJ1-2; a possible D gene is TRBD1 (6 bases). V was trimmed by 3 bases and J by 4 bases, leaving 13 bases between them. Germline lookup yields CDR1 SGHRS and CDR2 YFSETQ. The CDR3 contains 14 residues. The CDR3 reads CASSSKQGSYGYTF. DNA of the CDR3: TGCGCCAGCAGCTCAAAACAGGGATCCTATGGCTACACCTTC.

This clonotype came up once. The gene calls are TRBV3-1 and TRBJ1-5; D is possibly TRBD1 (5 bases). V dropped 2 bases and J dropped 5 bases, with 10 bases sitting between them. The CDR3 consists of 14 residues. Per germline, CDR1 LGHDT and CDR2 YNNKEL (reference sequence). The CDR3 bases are TGTGCCAGCAGCCAAACAGGTTTTTATCAGCCCCAGCATTTT. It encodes CASSQTGFYQPQHF.

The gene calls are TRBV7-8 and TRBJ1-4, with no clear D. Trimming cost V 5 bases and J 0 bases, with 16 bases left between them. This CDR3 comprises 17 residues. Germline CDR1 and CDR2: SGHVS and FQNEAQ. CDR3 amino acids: CASSPHMKGTTNEKLFF. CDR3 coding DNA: TGTGCCAGCAGCCCCCACATGAAAGGGACAACTAATGAAAAACTGTTTTTT.

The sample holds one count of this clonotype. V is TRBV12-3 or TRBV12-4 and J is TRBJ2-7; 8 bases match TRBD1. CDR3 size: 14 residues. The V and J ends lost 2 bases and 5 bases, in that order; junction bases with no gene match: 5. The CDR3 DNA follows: TGTGCCAGCAGTTTAACAGGGGGTATCGACGAGCAGTACTTC. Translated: CASSLTGGIDEQYF.

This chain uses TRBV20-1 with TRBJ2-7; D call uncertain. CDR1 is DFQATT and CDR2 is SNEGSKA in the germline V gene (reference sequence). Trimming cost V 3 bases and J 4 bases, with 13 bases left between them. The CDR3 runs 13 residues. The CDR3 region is CSASLGPMYEQYF. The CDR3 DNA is TGCAGTGCTAGTCTAGGCCCGATGTACGAGCAGTACTTC.

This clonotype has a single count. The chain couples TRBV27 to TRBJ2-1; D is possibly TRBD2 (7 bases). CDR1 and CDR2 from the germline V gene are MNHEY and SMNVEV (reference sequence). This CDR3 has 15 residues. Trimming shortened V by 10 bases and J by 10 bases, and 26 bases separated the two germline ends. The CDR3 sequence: CATARRGADLEEQFF. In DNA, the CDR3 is TGTGCCACCGCACGTCGGGGGGCGGATTTAGAGGAGCAGTTCTTC.

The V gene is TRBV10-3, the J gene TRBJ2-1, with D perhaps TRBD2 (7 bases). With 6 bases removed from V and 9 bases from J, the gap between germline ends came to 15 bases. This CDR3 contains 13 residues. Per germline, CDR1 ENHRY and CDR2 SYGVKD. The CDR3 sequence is CAISRGARGEQFF. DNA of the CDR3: TGTGCCATCAGCCGGGGGGCCCGTGGTGAGCAGTTCTTC.

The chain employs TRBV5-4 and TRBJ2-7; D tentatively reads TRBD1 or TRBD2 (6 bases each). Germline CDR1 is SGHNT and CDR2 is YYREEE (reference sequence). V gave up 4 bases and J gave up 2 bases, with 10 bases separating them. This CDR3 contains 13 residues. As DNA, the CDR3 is TGTGCCAGCAGCCAAGGGGGGACCTACGAGCAGTACTTC. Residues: CASSQGGTYEQYF.

The CDR3 DNA is TGTGCCAGCTCACCTCCTGGGACAGGGGCGACCTACGAGCAGTACTTC. This codes for CASSPPGTGATYEQYF. V and J are TRBV18 and TRBJ2-7; TRBD1 agrees at 10 bases. Trimming at V came to 3 bases and at J to 2 bases, leaving 7 bases not matched to a gene. Germline V gene sequence: CDR1 KGHSH, CDR2 LQKENI. The CDR3 consists of 16 residues.

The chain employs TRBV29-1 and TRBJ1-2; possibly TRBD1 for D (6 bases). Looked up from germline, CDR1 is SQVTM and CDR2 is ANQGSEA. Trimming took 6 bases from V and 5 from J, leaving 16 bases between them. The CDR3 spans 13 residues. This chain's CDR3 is CSVGQIVGYGYTF. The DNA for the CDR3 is TGCAGCGTCGGACAGATAGTGGGGTATGGCTACACCTTC. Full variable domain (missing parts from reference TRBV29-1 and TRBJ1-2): SAVISQKPSRDICQRGTSLTIQCQVDSQVTMMFWYRQQPGQSLTLIATANQGSEATYESGFVIDKFPISRPNLTFSTLTVSNMSPEDSSIYLCSVGQIVGYGYTFGSGTRLTVV.

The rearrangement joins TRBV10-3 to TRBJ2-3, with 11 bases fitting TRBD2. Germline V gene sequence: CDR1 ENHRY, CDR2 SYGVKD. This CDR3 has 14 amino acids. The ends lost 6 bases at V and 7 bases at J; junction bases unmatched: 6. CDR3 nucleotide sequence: TGTGCCATCAGGGGGACTAGCGGACTGTATACGCAGTATTTT. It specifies CAIRGTSGLYTQYF.

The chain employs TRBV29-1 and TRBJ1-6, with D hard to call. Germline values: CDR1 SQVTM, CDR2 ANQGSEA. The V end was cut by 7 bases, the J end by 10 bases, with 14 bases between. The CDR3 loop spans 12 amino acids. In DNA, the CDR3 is TGCAGCGCCGACGGAATGAAATCACCCCTCCACTTT. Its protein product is CSADGMKSPLHF.

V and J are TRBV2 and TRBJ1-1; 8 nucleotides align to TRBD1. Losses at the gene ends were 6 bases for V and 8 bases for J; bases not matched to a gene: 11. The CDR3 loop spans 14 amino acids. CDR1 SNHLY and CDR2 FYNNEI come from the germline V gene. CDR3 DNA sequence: TGTGCCAGCAGGGCGACAGGGGCTCCTCTAGAAGCTTTCTTT. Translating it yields CASRATGAPLEAFF. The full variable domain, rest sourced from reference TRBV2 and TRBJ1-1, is EPEVTQTPSHQVTQMGQEVILRCVPISNHLYFYWYRQILGQKVEFLVSFYNNEISEKSEIFDDQFSVERPDGSNFTLKIRSTKLEDSAMYFCASRATGAPLEAFFGQGTRLTVV.

The CDR3 sequence is CASSPDRSNQPQHF. CDR3 sequence (DNA): TGTGCCAGCAGTCCTGACAGAAGCAATCAGCCCCAGCATTTT. This chain joins TRBV12-3 or TRBV12-4 and TRBJ1-5; possibly TRBD1 for D (5 bases). The CDR3 is made up of 14 amino acids. Between the trimmed V and J ends, which lost 5 bases and 1 base, there was a span of 9 bases.

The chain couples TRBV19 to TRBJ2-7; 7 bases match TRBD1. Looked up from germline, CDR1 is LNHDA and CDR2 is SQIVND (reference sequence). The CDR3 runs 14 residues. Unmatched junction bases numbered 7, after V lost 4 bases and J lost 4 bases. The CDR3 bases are TGTGCCAGTAGTACTTGGGACAGTAGTTACGAGCAGTACTTC. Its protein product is CASSTWDSSYEQYF.

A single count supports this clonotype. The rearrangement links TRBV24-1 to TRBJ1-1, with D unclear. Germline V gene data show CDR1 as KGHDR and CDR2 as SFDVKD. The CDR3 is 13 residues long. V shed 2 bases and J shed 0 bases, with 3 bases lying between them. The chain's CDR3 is CATSDSMNTEAFF. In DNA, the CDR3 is TGTGCCACCAGTGATTCTATGAACACTGAAGCTTTCTTT.

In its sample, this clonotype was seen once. CDR3: CASSFAGQGVTGELFF. CDR3 sequence (DNA): TGTGCCAGCAGTTTCGCAGGACAGGGCGTAACCGGGGAGCTGTTTTTT. V usage is TRBV27 and J usage is TRBJ2-2; 8 nucleotides align to TRBD1. J was trimmed by 5 bases and V by 3 bases; bases with no gene match: 8. The length of the CDR3 is 16 residues. Per germline, CDR1 MNHEY and CDR2 SMNVEV (reference sequence).

CDR3 protein: CASSQSKGCYTEAFF. In DNA form, the CDR3 reads TGCGCCAGCAGTCAATCCAAGGGATGTTACACTGAAGCTTTCTTT. The rearrangement links TRBV23-1 to TRBJ1-1; D is ambiguous. TRBV23-1 is reported as an ORF; its role is uncertain. The CDR3 contains 15 residues. Trimming took 0 bases from V and 3 from J, leaving 11 bases between them.

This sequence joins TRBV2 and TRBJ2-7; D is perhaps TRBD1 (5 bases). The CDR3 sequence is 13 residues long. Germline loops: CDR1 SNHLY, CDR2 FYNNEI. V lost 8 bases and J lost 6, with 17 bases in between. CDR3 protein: CASSSGLDGEQYF. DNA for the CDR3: TGTGCCAGCTCTTCAGGGTTAGATGGCGAGCAGTACTTC.

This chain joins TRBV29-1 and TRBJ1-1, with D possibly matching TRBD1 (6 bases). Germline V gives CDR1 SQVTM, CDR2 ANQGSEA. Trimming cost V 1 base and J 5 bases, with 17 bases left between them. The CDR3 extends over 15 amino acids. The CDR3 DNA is TGCAGCGTTGAAGGTATGGGAGGCAGGGGAACTGAAGCTTTCTTT. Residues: CSVEGMGGRGTEAFF.

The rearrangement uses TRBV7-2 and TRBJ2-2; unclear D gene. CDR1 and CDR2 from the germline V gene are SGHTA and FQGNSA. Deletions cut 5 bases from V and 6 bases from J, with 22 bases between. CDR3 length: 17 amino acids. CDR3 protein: CASSLGRSSTVPGELFF. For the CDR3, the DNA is TGTGCCAGCAGCCTTGGTAGGAGCTCAACCGTACCCGGGGAGCTGTTTTTT.

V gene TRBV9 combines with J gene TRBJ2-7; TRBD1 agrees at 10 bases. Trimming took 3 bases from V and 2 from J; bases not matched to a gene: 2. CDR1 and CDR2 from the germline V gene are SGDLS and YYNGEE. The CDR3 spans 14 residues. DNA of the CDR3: TGTGCCAGCAGCGGGGGACAGGGGCCCTACGAGCAGTACTTC. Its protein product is CASSGGQGPYEQYF.